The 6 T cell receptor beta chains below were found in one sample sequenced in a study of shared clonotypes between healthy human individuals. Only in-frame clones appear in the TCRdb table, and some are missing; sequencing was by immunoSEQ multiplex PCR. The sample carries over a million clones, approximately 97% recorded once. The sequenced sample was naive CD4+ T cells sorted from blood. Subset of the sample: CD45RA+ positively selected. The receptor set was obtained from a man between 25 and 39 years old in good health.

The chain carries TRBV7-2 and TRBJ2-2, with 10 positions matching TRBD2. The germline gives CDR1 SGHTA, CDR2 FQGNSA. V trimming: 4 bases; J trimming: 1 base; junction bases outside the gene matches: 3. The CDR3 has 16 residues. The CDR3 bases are TGTGCCAGCAGCTGGGGACTAGCGTGGAACACCGGGGAGCTGTTTTTT. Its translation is CASSWGLAWNTGELFF.

CDR3 in DNA: TGTGCCAGCTCACCAGGGACAGTAAACACTGAAGCTTTCTTT. This encodes CASSPGTVNTEAFF. The chain is built from TRBV18 and TRBJ1-1, with TRBD1 matching 7 bases. The CDR3 contains 14 residues. Germline loops: CDR1 KGHSH, CDR2 LQKENI. Trimming took 2 bases from V and 2 from J; bases not matched to a gene: 2.

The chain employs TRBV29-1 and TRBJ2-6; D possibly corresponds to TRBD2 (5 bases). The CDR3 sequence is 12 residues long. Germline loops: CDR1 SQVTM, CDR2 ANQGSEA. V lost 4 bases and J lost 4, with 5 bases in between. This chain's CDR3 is CSVAGGANVLTF. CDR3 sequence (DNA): TGCAGCGTTGCGGGAGGGGCCAACGTCCTGACTTTC.

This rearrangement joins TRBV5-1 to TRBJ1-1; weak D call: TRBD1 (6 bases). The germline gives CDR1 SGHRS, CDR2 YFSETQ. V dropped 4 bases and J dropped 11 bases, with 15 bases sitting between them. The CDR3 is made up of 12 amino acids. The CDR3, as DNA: TGCGCCAGCAGCACTTCACAGGGAGTCGCTTTCTTT. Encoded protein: CASSTSQGVAFF.

The CDR3 DNA sequence: TGTGCCAGCCGGCGGCTCAATGAGCAGTTCTTC. This sequence encodes CASRRLNEQFF. The chain combines TRBV6-9 with TRBJ2-1; D call uncertain. The germline gives CDR1 MNHGY, CDR2 SVAAGI. The CDR3 has 11 residues. Trimming stripped 8 bases from V and 6 bases from J, with 8 bases between.

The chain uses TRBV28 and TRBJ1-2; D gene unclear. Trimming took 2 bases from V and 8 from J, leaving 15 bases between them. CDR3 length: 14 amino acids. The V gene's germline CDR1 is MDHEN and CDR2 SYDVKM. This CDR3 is CASSLTLPTRGYTF. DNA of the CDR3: TGTGCCAGCAGTTTAACCCTCCCCACGCGGGGCTACACCTTC.